This record covers a single T cell receptor (beta chain). This specimen belongs to a study of blood T cell repertoires in COVID-19. Some clones are missing from TCRdb's copy, which holds only in-frame ones; the method was immunoSEQ multiplex PCR. The sample yields about 120,000 clones, around 77% seen once. This clonotype was obtained from a man aged 60 to 69 with active or convalescent COVID-19. Sequenced material: peripheral blood.

The DNA for the CDR3 is TGCGCCAGCAGCTCCGGGGAGAACACCATATATTTT. It translates to CASSSGENTIYF. The J gene is TRBJ1-3, the V gene TRBV5-1, with D unclear. The CDR3 covers 12 residues. Germline V gene data show CDR1 as SGHRS and CDR2 as YFSETQ. V was cut by 3 bases and J by 7 bases, with 8 bases left in between. Full variable domain (remainder filled in from reference TRBV5-1 and TRBJ1-3): KAGVTQTPRYLIKTRGQQVTLSCSPISGHRSVSWYQQTPGQGLQFLFEYFSETQRNKGNFPGRFSGRQFSNSRSEMNVSTLELGDSALYLCASSSGENTIYFGEGSWLTVV.